This T cell receptor (beta chain) was sequenced during a study of T cells in Graves' hyperthyroidism and ophthalmopathy. TCR beta CDR3 regions were amplified from RNA. First-round RT-PCR of the TCR CDR3 relied on the HTBI primer set. Each CDR3 protein is one row after TCRdb ran MiXCR on the multiplex PCR reads. The sample carries roughly 570,000 distinct CDR3 sequences, approximately 44% recorded once. Germline assignment: CDR1 SQVTM and CDR2 ANQGSEA. V was shortened by 7 bases and J by 6 bases, with 23 bases between the two germline ends. The CDR3 has 15 residues. The clonotype comes from a young woman with Graves' hyperthyroidism. Sequences were obtained from peripheral blood or thyroid tissue (not recorded which). This chain links TRBV29-1 with TRBJ2-3, with D unclear. The CDR3 reads CSGYQDTAQEDTQYF. In DNA, the CDR3 is TGCAGCGGCTACCAAGACACAGCCCAGGAGGATACGCAGTATTTT.